The entry below describes one T cell receptor (beta chain). The antigen is undetermined. This specimen comes from a study of blood T cells in healthy people across ages. Study-level findings and limits: Reliance upon unsorted PBMCs precluded definitive naive versus antigen-experienced comparison.

PCR was performed a second time for about 7 to 12 cycles using a sample-barcoded 5' primer and a J-beta primer mix. Each CDR3 protein is one row after TCRdb ran MiXCR on the 5' RACE reads. The table has about 2 million distinct CDR3 sequences, 40% to 55% seen once; the top ten hold approximately 2.1%. The CDR3 sequence is 16 residues long. Looked up from germline, CDR1 is SGHTA and CDR2 is FQGNSA. V lost 5 bases, J lost 1 base, and 17 bases lay in between. The chain joins TRBV7-2 to TRBJ1-1; D unclear. The receptor's source is a woman aged 40 to 49 in good health. Material: blood. CDR3 in amino acids: CASSPSVWGGNTEAFF. DNA for the CDR3: TGTGCCAGCAGCCCGTCGGTGTGGGGTGGGAACACTGAAGCTTTCTTT.